Presented here are 10 T cell receptor beta chains from one specimen sequenced in a study of T cells expressing NK-cell markers. Using the 5' RACE reads, TCRdb records one entry per CDR3 protein without DNA. Its table lists 450,000 to 600,000 distinct CDR3 sequences. Sequenced sample: blood T cells: a sorted CD56 or NKG2C T cell subset, CD4+ or CD8+ T cells, or bulk PBMC T cells (not recorded which). All receptors derive from a man between 18 and 29 years old in good health.

This chain uses TRBV5-1 with TRBJ1-1. The CDR3 extends over 16 amino acids. Germline lookup yields CDR1 SGHRS and CDR2 YFSETQ. The CDR3 reads CASSLARVRMNTEAFF.

The gene calls are TRBV12-3 or TRBV12-4 and TRBJ2-3; as DNA is missing, the TRBD1 call by TCRdb cannot be tested. CDR3 length equals 12 residues. Here the CDR3 reads CASRQGSDTQYF.

The J gene is TRBJ1-4, the V gene TRBV12-3 or TRBV12-4; TCRdb designates TRBD1, a call that cannot be tested without DNA. The CDR3 totals 17 residues. Here the CDR3 reads CASSPRDTQQTIEKLFF.

The chain recombines TRBV5-1 with TRBJ2-1; TCRdb lists TRBD1, though no DNA is available to test this call. This CDR3 has 16 amino acids. CDR1 and CDR2 from the germline V gene are SGHRS and YFSETQ. CDR3 protein: CASSLGGSRAYNEQFF.

The chain links TRBV9 to TRBJ2-5; TCRdb's assignment of TRBD1 cannot be checked, as there is no DNA. This CDR3 is 17 amino acids long. Looked up from germline, CDR1 is SGDLS and CDR2 is YYNGEE. The chain's CDR3 is CASSVDPTGGAQETQYF.

The chain has TRBV25-1 and TRBJ2-7. This CDR3 contains 11 residues. CDR1 and CDR2 (germline): MGHDK, SYGVNS. Here the CDR3 reads CASNLGNEQYF.

The rearrangement links TRBV3-1 to TRBJ2-1; TCRdb returns TRBD2, unconfirmable since there is no DNA. The CDR3 extends over 15 amino acids. The V gene's germline CDR1 is LGHDT and CDR2 YNNKEL (reference sequence). CDR3 sequence reads: CASSPFWAGGKEQFF.

The chain is built from TRBV30 and TRBJ2-6. The germline gives CDR1 GTSNPN, CDR2 SVGIG (reference sequence). The CDR3 runs to 13 residues. CDR3 protein: CAADPSGANVLTF. Supplemented by reference TRBV30 and TRBJ2-6, the full variable domain reads SQTIHQWPATLVQPVGSPLSLECTVEGTSNPNLYWYRQAAGRGLQLLFYSVGIGQISSEVPQNLSASRPQDRQFILSSKKLLLSDSGFYLCAADPSGANVLTFGAGSRLTVL.

The chain is built from TRBV5-1 and TRBJ2-2; absent DNA, TCRdb's TRBD2 call cannot be checked. This CDR3 has 15 residues. Germline V CDR1 and CDR2: SGHRS, YFSETQ. CDR3 protein: CASRSLAGGPGELFF.

V usage is TRBV28 and J usage is TRBJ2-1; the D gene TCRdb calls, TRBD1, cannot be checked with no DNA. The length of the CDR3 is 14 residues. Germline V CDR1 and CDR2: MDHEN, SYDVKM. CDR3 protein: CASTTGIRDNEQFF.